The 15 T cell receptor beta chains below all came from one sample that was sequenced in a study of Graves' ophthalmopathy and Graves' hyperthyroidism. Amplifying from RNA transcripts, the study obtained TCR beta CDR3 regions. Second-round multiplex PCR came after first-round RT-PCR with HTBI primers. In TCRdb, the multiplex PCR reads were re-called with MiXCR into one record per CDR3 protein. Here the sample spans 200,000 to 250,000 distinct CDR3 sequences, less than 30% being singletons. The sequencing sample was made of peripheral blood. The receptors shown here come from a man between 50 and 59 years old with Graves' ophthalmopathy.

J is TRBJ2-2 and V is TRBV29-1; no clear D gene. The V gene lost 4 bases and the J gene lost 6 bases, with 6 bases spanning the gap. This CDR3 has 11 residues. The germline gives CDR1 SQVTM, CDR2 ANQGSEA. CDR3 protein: CSVAVSGELFF. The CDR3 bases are TGCAGCGTTGCAGTTTCCGGGGAGCTGTTTTTT.

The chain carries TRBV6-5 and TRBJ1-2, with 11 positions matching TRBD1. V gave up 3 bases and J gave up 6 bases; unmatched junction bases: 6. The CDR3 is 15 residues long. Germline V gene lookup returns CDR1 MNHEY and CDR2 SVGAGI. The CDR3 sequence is CASSYRRDRGNGYTF. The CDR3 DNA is TGTGCCAGCAGTTATCGGCGGGACAGGGGGAATGGCTACACCTTC.

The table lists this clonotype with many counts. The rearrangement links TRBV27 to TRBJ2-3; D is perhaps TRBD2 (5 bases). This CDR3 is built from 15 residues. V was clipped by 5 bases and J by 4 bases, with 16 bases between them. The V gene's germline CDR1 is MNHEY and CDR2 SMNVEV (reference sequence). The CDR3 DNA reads TGTGCCAGCAGTATCGGACTTAGTGGGGCAGATACGCAGTATTTT. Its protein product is CASSIGLSGADTQYF.

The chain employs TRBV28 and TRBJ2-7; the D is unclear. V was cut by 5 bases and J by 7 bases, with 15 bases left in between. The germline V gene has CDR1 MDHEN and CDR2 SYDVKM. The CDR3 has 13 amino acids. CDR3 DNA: TGTGCCAGCAGTCCTCGGGTGCTGGTGGAGCAGTACTTC. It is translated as CASSPRVLVEQYF.

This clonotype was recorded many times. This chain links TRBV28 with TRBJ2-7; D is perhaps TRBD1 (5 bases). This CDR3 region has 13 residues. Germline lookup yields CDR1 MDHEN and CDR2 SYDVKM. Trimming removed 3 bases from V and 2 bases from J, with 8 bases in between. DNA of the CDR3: TGTGCCAGCAGTTTGGACACCCCCTACGAGCAGTACTTC. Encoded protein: CASSLDTPYEQYF.

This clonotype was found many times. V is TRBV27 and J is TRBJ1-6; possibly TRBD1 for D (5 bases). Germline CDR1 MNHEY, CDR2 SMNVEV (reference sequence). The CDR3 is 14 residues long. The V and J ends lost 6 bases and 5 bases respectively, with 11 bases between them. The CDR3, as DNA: TGTGCCAGCAGGTGGGGGATGGATAATTCACCCCTCCACTTT. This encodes CASRWGMDNSPLHF.

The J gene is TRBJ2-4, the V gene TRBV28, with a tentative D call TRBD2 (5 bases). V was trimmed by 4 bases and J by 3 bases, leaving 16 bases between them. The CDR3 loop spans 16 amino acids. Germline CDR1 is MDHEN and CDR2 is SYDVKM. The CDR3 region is CASSSSYEGVKNIQYF. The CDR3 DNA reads TGTGCCAGCAGTTCCTCCTACGAGGGTGTCAAAAACATTCAGTACTTC.

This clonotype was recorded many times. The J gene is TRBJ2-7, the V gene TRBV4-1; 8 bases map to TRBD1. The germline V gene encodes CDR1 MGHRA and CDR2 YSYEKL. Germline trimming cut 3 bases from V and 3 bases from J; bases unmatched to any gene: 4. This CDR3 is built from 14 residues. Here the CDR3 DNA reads TGCGCCAGCAGCCACGTTACAGGGGGCTACGAGCAGTACTTC. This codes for CASSHVTGGYEQYF.

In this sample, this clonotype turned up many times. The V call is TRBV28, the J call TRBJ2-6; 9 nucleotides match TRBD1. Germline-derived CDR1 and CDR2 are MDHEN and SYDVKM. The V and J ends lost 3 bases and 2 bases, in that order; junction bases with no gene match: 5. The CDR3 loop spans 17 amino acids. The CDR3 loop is CASSLTGGLTGANVLTF. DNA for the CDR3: TGTGCCAGCAGTTTGACAGGGGGTTTGACTGGGGCCAACGTCCTGACTTTC.

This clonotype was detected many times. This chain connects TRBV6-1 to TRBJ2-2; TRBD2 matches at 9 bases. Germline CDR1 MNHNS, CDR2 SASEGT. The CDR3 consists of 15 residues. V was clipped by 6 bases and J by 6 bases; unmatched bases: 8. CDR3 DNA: TGTGCCAGCAGCCGATTAGCGGGAGCCGCCGGGGAGCTGTTTTTT. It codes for CASSRLAGAAGELFF.

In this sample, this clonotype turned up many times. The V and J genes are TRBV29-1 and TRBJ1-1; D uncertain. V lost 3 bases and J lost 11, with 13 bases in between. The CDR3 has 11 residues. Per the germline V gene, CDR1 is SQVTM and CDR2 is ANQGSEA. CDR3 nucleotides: TGCAGCGTTGAGAGGCGGGGAGCGGCTTTCTTT. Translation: CSVERRGAAFF.

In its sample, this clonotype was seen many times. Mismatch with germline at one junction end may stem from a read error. In nucleotides, the CDR3 is TGTGCCAGCAGCCTAACCCTAGGATTTAGGGAATCGGAATCCTACGAGCAGTACTTC. Encoded protein: CASSLTLGFRESESYEQYF. V usage is TRBV7-3 and J usage is TRBJ2-7; no clear D. The V gene's germline CDR1 is SGHTA and CDR2 FQGTGA. The CDR3 has 19 residues.

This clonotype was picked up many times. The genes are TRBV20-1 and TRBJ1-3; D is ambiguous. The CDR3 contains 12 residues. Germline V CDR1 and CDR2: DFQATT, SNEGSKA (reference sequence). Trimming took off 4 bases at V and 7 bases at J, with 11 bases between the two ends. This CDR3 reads CSATTPANTIYF. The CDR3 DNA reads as TGCAGTGCTACCACGCCTGCGAACACCATATATTTT.

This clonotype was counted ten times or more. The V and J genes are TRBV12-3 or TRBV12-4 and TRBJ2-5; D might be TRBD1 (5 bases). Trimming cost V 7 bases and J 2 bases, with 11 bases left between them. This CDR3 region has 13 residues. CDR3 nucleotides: TGTGCCAGCAACCCGGACACTCAAGAGACCCAGTACTTC. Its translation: CASNPDTQETQYF.

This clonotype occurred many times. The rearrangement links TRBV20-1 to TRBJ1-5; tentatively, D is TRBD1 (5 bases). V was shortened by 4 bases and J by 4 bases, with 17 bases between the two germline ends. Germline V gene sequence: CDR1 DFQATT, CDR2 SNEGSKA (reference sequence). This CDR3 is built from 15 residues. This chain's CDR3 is CSAIQGSVGNQPQHF. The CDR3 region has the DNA TGCAGTGCTATTCAGGGATCTGTTGGAAATCAGCCCCAGCATTTT.